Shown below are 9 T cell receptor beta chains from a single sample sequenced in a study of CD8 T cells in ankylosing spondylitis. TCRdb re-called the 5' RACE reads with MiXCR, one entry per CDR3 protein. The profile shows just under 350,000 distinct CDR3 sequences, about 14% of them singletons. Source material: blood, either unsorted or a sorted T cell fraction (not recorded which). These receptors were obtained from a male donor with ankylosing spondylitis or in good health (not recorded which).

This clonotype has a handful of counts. CDR3 coding DNA: TGTGCCAGCAGCCAAGACTTTATCTTAGCCCGGGACAGGGGAAATTCACCCCTCCACTTT. Translation gives CASSQDFILARDRGNSPLHF. The chain recombines TRBV14 with TRBJ1-6; 10 bases align to TRBD1. After removal of 0 bases from V and 7 bases from J, the junction contained 15 bases not matched to a gene. This CDR3 spans 20 amino acids. Germline CDR1 and CDR2: SGHDN and FVKESK. The whole variable domain, filled in from reference TRBV14 and TRBJ1-6, reads EAGVTQFPSHSVIEKGQTVTLRCDPISGHDNLYWYRRVMGKEIKFLLHFVKESKQDESGMPNNRFLAERTGGTYSTLKVQPAELEDSGVYFCASSQDFILARDRGNSPLHFGNGTRLTVT.

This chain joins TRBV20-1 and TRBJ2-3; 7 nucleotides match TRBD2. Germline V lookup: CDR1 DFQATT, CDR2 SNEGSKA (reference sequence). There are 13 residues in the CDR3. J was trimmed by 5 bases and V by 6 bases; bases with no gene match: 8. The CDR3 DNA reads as TGCAGTGCCCGGCGGGGGAGTGGAGATACGCAGTATTTT. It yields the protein CSARRGSGDTQYF.

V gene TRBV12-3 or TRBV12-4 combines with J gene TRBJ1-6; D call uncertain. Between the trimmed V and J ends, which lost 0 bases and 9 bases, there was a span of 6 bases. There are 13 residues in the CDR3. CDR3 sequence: CASSLAIGSPLHF. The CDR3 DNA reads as TGTGCCAGCAGTTTAGCGATAGGTTCACCCCTCCACTTT.

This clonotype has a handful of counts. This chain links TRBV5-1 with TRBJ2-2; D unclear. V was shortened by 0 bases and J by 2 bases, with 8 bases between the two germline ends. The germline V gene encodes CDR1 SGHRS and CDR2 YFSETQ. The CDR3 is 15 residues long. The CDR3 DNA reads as TGCGCCAGCAGCTTGGGGGCTATAAACACCGGGGAGCTGTTTTTT. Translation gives CASSLGAINTGELFF.

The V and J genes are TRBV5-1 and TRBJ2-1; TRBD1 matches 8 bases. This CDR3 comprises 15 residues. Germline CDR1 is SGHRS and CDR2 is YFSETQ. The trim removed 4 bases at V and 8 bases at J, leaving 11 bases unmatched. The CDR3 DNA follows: TGCGCCAGCAGCAAACTGACAGGGGTGGTTGATGAGCAGTTCTTC. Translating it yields CASSKLTGVVDEQFF.

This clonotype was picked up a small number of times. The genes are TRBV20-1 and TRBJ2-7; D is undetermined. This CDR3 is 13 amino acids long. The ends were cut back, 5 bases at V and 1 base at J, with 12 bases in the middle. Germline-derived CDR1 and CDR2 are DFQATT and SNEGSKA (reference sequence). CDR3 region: CSAPVFSSYEQYF. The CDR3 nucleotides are TGCAGTGCTCCGGTCTTCTCTTCCTACGAGCAGTACTTC.

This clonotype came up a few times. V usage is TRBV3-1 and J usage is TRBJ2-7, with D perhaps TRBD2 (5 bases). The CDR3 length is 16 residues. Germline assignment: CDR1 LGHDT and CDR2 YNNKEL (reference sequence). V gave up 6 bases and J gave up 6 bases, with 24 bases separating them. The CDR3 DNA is TGTGCCAGCAGTCCCTGGGCGGGTAAATATGCGCGCGAGCAGTACTTC. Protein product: CASSPWAGKYAREQYF.

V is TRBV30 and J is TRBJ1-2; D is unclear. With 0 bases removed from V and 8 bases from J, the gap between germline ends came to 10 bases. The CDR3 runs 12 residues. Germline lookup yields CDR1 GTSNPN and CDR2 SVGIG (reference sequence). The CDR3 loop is CAWSVAGMGYTF. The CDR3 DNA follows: TGTGCCTGGAGTGTAGCCGGGATGGGCTACACCTTC. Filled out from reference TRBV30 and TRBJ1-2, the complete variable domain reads SQTIHQWPATLVQPVGSPLSLECTVEGTSNPNLYWYRQAAGRGLQLLFYSVGIGQISSEVPQNLSASRPQDRQFILSSKKLLLSDSGFYLCAWSVAGMGYTFGSGTRLTVV.

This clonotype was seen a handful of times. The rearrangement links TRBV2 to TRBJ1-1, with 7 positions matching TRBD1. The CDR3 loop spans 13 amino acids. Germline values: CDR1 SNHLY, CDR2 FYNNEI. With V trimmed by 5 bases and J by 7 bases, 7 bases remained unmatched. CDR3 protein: CASSLTGTGEAFF. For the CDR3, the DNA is TGTGCCAGCAGTTTGACAGGGACCGGTGAAGCTTTCTTT.